This T cell receptor (beta chain) was observed in a study of control samples from healthy donors and cancer patients. Sequencing was performed with immunoSEQ multiplex PCR; in TCRdb, only in-frame clones are kept and a portion is missing. The sample records 150,000 to 200,000 clones, around nine tenths being singletons. V trimming: 2 bases; J trimming: 0 bases; junction bases outside the gene matches: 4. From germline, CDR1 is SGHKS and CDR2 YYEKEE (reference sequence). CDR3 size: 16 residues. The source of this sequence is a man aged 25 to 40 in good health. Material: blood. This sequence joins TRBV5-5 and TRBJ1-1, with 10 bases identical to TRBD1. The CDR3 region is CASSFGTGVMNTEAFF. As DNA, the CDR3 is TGTGCCAGCAGCTTCGGGACAGGGGTTATGAACACTGAAGCTTTCTTT.